These T cell receptor beta chains were read from a single sample in a study of blood T cell repertoires in COVID-19. The assay was immunoSEQ multiplex PCR, and TCRdb's table has in-frame clones only and misses some. This sample yields around 45,000 clones, of which more than 75% are seen a single time; around a sixth belongs to the top ten. The sample was peripheral blood. The receptors stem from a man aged 55 to 70 with active or convalescent COVID-19. CDR3s include the opening cysteine and the closing phenylalanine or tryptophan. D genes are given only for firm matches. Size is stated for part of the rows, as once, few or many counts, or as a class when the clone is expanded.

CDR3aa: CASSSGTGVAYEQYF; CDR3nt: TGTGCCAGCAGCTCCGGGACAGGGGTGGCCTACGAGCAGTACTTC; abundance: NA; v_gene: TRBV7-6; d_gene: TRBD1; j_gene: TRBJ2-7; len: 15
CDR3aa: CASSGDRGSSGNTIYF; CDR3nt: TGTGCCAGCAGTGGGGACAGGGGCTCCTCTGGAAACACCATATATTTT; abundance: NA; v_gene: TRBV2; d_gene: TRBD1; j_gene: TRBJ1-3; len: 16
CDR3aa: CASSDGQPNEKLFF; CDR3nt: TGTGCCAGCAGCGACGGACAGCCGAATGAAAAACTGTTTTTT; abundance: NA; v_gene: TRBV5-4; d_gene: NA; j_gene: TRBJ1-4; len: 14
CDR3aa: CAWKIAGSTEAFF; CDR3nt: TGTGCCTGGAAAATTGCAGGCTCGACTGAAGCTTTCTTT; abundance: NA; v_gene: TRBV30; d_gene: NA; j_gene: TRBJ1-1; len: 13
CDR3aa: CASSTQAGGIIYGYTF; CDR3nt: TGTGCCAGCAGCACCCAGGCAGGGGGTATAATCTATGGCTACACCTTC; abundance: NA; v_gene: TRBV28; d_gene: TRBD1; j_gene: TRBJ1-2; len: 16
CDR3aa: CASSQDTRQGSILSYEQYF; CDR3nt: TGTGCCAGCAGCCAAGATACTAGACAGGGGAGTATTCTCTCCTACGAGCAGTACTTC; abundance: NA; v_gene: TRBV3-1/TRBV3-2; d_gene: TRBD1; j_gene: TRBJ2-7; len: 19
CDR3aa: CASSATADTQYF; CDR3nt: TGTGCCAGCAGTGCAACAGCCGATACGCAGTATTTT; abundance: NA; v_gene: TRBV25-1; d_gene: NA; j_gene: TRBJ2-3; len: 12
CDR3aa: CASSQGPVYNEQFF; CDR3nt: TGTGCCAGCAGCCAAGGGCCCGTTTACAATGAGCAGTTCTTC; abundance: NA; v_gene: TRBV3-1/TRBV3-2; d_gene: NA; j_gene: TRBJ2-1; len: 14
CDR3aa: CASGPGSAYNEQFF; CDR3nt: TGTGCTAGTGGGCCAGGGTCGGCCTACAATGAGCAGTTCTTC; abundance: once; v_gene: TRBV12-5; d_gene: NA; j_gene: TRBJ2-1; len: 14
CDR3aa: CASSDTGATEAFF; CDR3nt: TGTGCCAGCAGTGACACAGGGGCCACTGAAGCTTTCTTT; abundance: NA; v_gene: TRBV2; d_gene: TRBD1; j_gene: TRBJ1-1; len: 13
CDR3aa: CASIPTGTYTDTQYF; CDR3nt: TGTGCCAGCATTCCTACCGGGACATACACAGATACGCAGTATTTT; abundance: NA; v_gene: TRBV2; d_gene: NA; j_gene: TRBJ2-3; len: 15
CDR3aa: CASSRSRTGGFSEQYF; CDR3nt: TGTGCCAGCTCACGAAGCCGGACAGGGGGCTTTAGCGAGCAGTACTTC; abundance: NA; v_gene: TRBV18; d_gene: TRBD1; j_gene: TRBJ2-7; len: 16
CDR3aa: CASSLRALTYEQYF; CDR3nt: TGTGCCAGCAGTTTGAGGGCTTTGACCTACGAGCAGTACTTC; abundance: NA; v_gene: TRBV28; d_gene: NA; j_gene: TRBJ2-7; len: 14
CDR3aa: CASSPWGTSGGETQYF; CDR3nt: TGCGCCAGCAGCCCGTGGGGGACTAGCGGGGGAGAGACCCAGTACTTC; abundance: NA; v_gene: TRBV4-1; d_gene: TRBD2; j_gene: TRBJ2-5; len: 16
CDR3aa: CASSPPNGLAGGLGDTQYF; CDR3nt: TGTGCCAGCAGCCCCCCAAACGGACTAGCGGGGGGGCTAGGAGATACGCAGTATTTT; abundance: NA; v_gene: TRBV7-2; d_gene: TRBD2; j_gene: TRBJ2-3; len: 19
CDR3aa: CASSLVSGLDTGELFF; CDR3nt: TGTGCCAGCAGCTTAGTTTCTGGACTAGACACCGGGGAGCTGTTTTTT; abundance: NA; v_gene: TRBV7-2; d_gene: TRBD2; j_gene: TRBJ2-2; len: 16
CDR3aa: CASSQYYGTSGDYEQYF; CDR3nt: TGTGCCAGCAGCCAATATTACGGGACTAGCGGGGACTACGAGCAGTACTTC; abundance: NA; v_gene: TRBV13; d_gene: TRBD2; j_gene: TRBJ2-7; len: 17
CDR3aa: CASSPTPYRGPNTEAFF; CDR3nt: TGTGCCAGCTCACCTACGCCCTACAGGGGACCGAACACTGAAGCTTTCTTT; abundance: NA; v_gene: TRBV18; d_gene: TRBD1; j_gene: TRBJ1-1; len: 17
CDR3aa: CASSSTSGGGLDTQYF; CDR3nt: TGCGCCAGCAGCTCTACTAGCGGGGGGGGTCTAGATACGCAGTATTTT; abundance: NA; v_gene: TRBV5-1; d_gene: TRBD2; j_gene: TRBJ2-3; len: 16
CDR3aa: CASRIPGVGSPLHF; CDR3nt: TGTGCCAGCAGGATCCCAGGGGTCGGGTCACCCCTCCACTTT; abundance: NA; v_gene: TRBV2; d_gene: NA; j_gene: TRBJ1-6; len: 14
CDR3aa: CASSHRDSVASPLHF; CDR3nt: TGTGCCAGTAGCCACCGGGACAGTGTCGCGTCACCCCTCCACTTT; abundance: NA; v_gene: TRBV19; d_gene: TRBD1; j_gene: TRBJ1-6; len: 15
CDR3aa: CASSYTPGQGVTQYF; CDR3nt: TGTGCCAGCAGCTATACCCCGGGACAGGGAGTGACCCAGTACTTC; abundance: NA; v_gene: TRBV7-6; d_gene: TRBD1; j_gene: TRBJ2-5; len: 15
CDR3aa: CASSQEVEVGGGPDTQYF; CDR3nt: TGTGCCAGCAGCCAAGAGGTGGAGGTCGGGGGGGGCCCAGATACGCAGTATTTT; abundance: NA; v_gene: TRBV4-2; d_gene: TRBD2; j_gene: TRBJ2-3; len: 18
CDR3aa: CASSRQVYQPQHF; CDR3nt: TGTGCCAGCAGCAGACAGGTCTATCAGCCCCAGCATTTT; abundance: once; v_gene: TRBV28; d_gene: NA; j_gene: TRBJ1-5; len: 13
CDR3aa: CASSSGQFGNTEAFF; CDR3nt: TGCGCCAGCAGCTCGGGACAGTTCGGGAACACTGAAGCTTTCTTT; abundance: once; v_gene: TRBV5-1; d_gene: TRBD1; j_gene: TRBJ1-1; len: 15
CDR3aa: CASSETTGMNTEAFF; CDR3nt: TGCGCCAGCAGTGAAACCACAGGGATGAACACTGAAGCTTTCTTT; abundance: NA; v_gene: TRBV10-2; d_gene: NA; j_gene: TRBJ1-1; len: 15
CDR3aa: CASRIQGDYGYTF; CDR3nt: TGTGCCAGCAGGATACAGGGTGACTATGGCTACACCTTC; abundance: NA; v_gene: TRBV12-3/TRBV12-4; d_gene: NA; j_gene: TRBJ1-2; len: 13
CDR3aa: CASSNSGTGDGELFF; CDR3nt: TGTGCCAGCTCCAACTCCGGGACAGGTGACGGGGAGCTGTTTTTT; abundance: few; v_gene: TRBV28; d_gene: TRBD1; j_gene: TRBJ2-2; len: 15
CDR3aa: CASRCKNGTGGDEQYF; CDR3nt: TGCGCCAGCAGATGCAAAAATGGGACAGGGGGCGACGAGCAGTACTTC; abundance: NA; v_gene: TRBV23-1; d_gene: TRBD1; j_gene: TRBJ2-7; len: 16
CDR3aa: CASSKSPRQAPQPQHF; CDR3nt: TGTGCCAGCAGCAAAAGCCCCCGACAGGCCCCGCAGCCCCAGCATTTT; abundance: NA; v_gene: TRBV21-1; d_gene: NA; j_gene: TRBJ1-5; len: 16
CDR3aa: CAWRSSRVSTYGYTF; CDR3nt: TGTGCCTGGAGAAGTTCCAGGGTCTCCACCTATGGCTACACCTTC; abundance: once; v_gene: TRBV30; d_gene: NA; j_gene: TRBJ1-2; len: 15
CDR3aa: CASSYSRTGESYTF; CDR3nt: TGTGCCAGCAGTTACTCCCGGACAGGGGAAAGCTACACCTTC; abundance: NA; v_gene: TRBV6-5; d_gene: TRBD1; j_gene: TRBJ1-2; len: 14
CDR3aa: CASSERPGQGNYGYTF; CDR3nt: TGTGCCAGCAGCGAGAGACCGGGACAGGGGAACTATGGCTACACCTTC; abundance: NA; v_gene: TRBV9; d_gene: TRBD1; j_gene: TRBJ1-2; len: 16
CDR3aa: CASSLVPVMNTEAFF; CDR3nt: TGTGCCAGCAGCTTGGTTCCAGTAATGAACACTGAAGCTTTCTTT; abundance: NA; v_gene: TRBV5-6; d_gene: NA; j_gene: TRBJ1-1; len: 15
CDR3aa: CASSQAPTGRRLPNEQFF; CDR3nt: TGTGCCAGCAGCCAAGCACCGACAGGTCGGCGTCTTCCCAATGAGCAGTTCTTC; abundance: NA; v_gene: TRBV4-2; d_gene: NA; j_gene: TRBJ2-1; len: 18
CDR3aa: CASSLDSGQHMNTEAFF; CDR3nt: TGTGCCAGCAGCTTAGATTCCGGACAACACATGAACACTGAAGCTTTCTTT; abundance: NA; v_gene: TRBV7-8; d_gene: NA; j_gene: TRBJ1-1; len: 17
CDR3aa: CASSQGQGTNTQYF; CDR3nt: TGCGCCAGCAGCCAGGGACAGGGTACTAATACGCAGTATTTT; abundance: NA; v_gene: TRBV4-1; d_gene: TRBD1; j_gene: TRBJ2-3; len: 14
CDR3aa: CASSPAGTAGNTIYF; CDR3nt: TGTGCCAGCAGCCCAGCCGGGACAGCAGGAAACACCATATATTTT; abundance: few; v_gene: TRBV3-1/TRBV3-2; d_gene: TRBD1; j_gene: TRBJ1-3; len: 15
CDR3aa: CASSPGEGKGTEAFF; CDR3nt: TGTGCCAGCTCACCGGGTGAGGGTAAGGGCACTGAAGCTTTCTTT; abundance: once; v_gene: TRBV18; d_gene: NA; j_gene: TRBJ1-1; len: 15
CDR3aa: CASSFDRVRQPQHF; CDR3nt: TGTGCCAGCAGCTTCGACAGGGTCCGCCAGCCCCAGCATTTT; abundance: NA; v_gene: TRBV7-2; d_gene: TRBD1; j_gene: TRBJ1-5; len: 14